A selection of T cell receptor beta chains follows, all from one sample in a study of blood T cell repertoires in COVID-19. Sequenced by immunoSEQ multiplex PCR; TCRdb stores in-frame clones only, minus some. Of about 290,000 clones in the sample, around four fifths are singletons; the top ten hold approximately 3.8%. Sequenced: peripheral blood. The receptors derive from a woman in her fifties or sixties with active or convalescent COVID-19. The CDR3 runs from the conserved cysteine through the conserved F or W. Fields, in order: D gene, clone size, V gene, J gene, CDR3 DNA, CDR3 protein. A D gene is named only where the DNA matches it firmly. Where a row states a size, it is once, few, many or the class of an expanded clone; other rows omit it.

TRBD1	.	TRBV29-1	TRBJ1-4	TGCAGCGTTGGACAGGGTCCCGAAAAACTGTTTTTT	CSVGQGPEKLFF
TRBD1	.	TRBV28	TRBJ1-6	TGTGCCAGCAGTGCCCGGACAGGGGGTAATTCACCCCTCCACTTT	CASSARTGGNSPLHF
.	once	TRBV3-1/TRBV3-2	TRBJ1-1	TGTGCCAGCAGCCCTCCGGGGGGCCTGAGGGGGAACACTGAAGCTTTCTTT	CASSPPGGLRGNTEAFF
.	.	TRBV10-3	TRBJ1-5	TGTGCCATCAGTGAGACGGGGGGCAATAGCAATCAGCCCCAGCATTTT	CAISETGGNSNQPQHF
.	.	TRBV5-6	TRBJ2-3	TGTGCCAGCAGCTTGGTCGCAGGGCGCACAGATACGCAGTATTTT	CASSLVAGRTDTQYF
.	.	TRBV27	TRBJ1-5	TGTGCCAGCAGCTCCTCGGGGAGCCTCAGCAATCAGCCCCAGCATTTT	CASSSSGSLSNQPQHF
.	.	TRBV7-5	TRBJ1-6	TGTGCCAGAAGCTTAGCATCCGCAGGGGCGTTCTATTCACCCCTCCACTTT	CARSLASAGAFYSPLHF
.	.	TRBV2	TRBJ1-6	TGTGCCAGCAGTGATCAGGGCTTTAATTCACCCCTCCACTTT	CASSDQGFNSPLHF
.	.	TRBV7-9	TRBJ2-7	TGTGCCAGCAGCTTACAGGGGACAACCTCCTACGAGCAGTACTTC	CASSLQGTTSYEQYF
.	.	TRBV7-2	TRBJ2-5	TGTGCCAGCAGCTTAAGACAGCTTGAGACCCAGTACTTC	CASSLRQLETQYF
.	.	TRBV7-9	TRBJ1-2	TGTGCCAGCAGCCGGACTGGGGGGTCTAACTATGGCTACACCTTC	CASSRTGGSNYGYTF
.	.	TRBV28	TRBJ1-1	TGTGCCAGCAGCCCGAGAGGTGGTGGAAACACTGAAGCTTTCTTT	CASSPRGGGNTEAFF
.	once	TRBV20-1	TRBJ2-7	TGCAGTGCTAGGACTATCTACGAGCAGTACTTC	CSARTIYEQYF
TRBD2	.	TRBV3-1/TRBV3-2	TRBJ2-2	TGTGCCAGCAGCCAACTGAGCGGGGGAGCCGGGGAGCTGTTTTTT	CASSQLSGGAGELFF
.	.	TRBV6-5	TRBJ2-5	TGTGCCAGCAGTTCGGAGGGTCCTAAAACCCAGTACTTC	CASSSEGPKTQYF
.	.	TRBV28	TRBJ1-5	TGTGCCAGCCCTGATGACAGACCAAATAGCAATCAGCCCCAGCATTTT	CASPDDRPNSNQPQHF
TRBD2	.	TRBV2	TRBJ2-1	TGTGCCAGCAGTGGCGGGAGGGCCCAAGAGCAGTTCTTC	CASSGGRAQEQFF
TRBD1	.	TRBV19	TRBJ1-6	TGTGCCAGTAGTATACTCACAGGGGGCAAGTCACCCCTCCACTTT	CASSILTGGKSPLHF
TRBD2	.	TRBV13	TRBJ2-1	TGTGCCAGCAGCTTGACTGTTCTAGCGGGAGAGGTGGGTTACAATGAGCAGTTCTTC	CASSLTVLAGEVGYNEQFF
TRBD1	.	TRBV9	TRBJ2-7	TGTGCCAGCAGCGCTGGGACAGGGTCCTATTCCTACGAGCAGTACTTC	CASSAGTGSYSYEQYF
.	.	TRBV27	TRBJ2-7	TGTGCCAGCAGTTTATGGGGGGACGTCGCCTACGAGCAGTACTTC	CASSLWGDVAYEQYF
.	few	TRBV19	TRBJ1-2	TGTGCCAGTAGTCCGCAGGCGGGGATAGGCGGCTACACCTTC	CASSPQAGIGGYTF
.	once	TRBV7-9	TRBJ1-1	TGTGCCAGCAGCCCACGGGTGGACACTGAAGCTTTCTTT	CASSPRVDTEAFF
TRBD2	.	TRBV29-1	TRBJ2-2	TGCAGCGTTTCTAGGACTAGCGGGAGGGCCGGCGGGGAGCTGTTTTTT	CSVSRTSGRAGGELFF
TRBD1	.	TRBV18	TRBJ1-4	TGTGCCAGCTCACCATCACAGGGGGCGCGGGAAAAACTGTTTTTT	CASSPSQGAREKLFF
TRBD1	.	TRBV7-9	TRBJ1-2	TGTGCCAGCAGCTTCCCGGGCCGGGACAGGGCTTCTGGCTACACCTTC	CASSFPGRDRASGYTF